These 30 T cell receptor beta chains came from one sample sequenced in a study of blood T cell repertoires in COVID-19. Profiling relied on immunoSEQ multiplex PCR, and the TCRdb table lists in-frame clones only, not all of them. The sample has around 300,000 clones, about 85% seen once. Specimen: PBMCs or T cells enriched from blood (not recorded which). Receptor source: a woman in her forties or fifties who had recovered from COVID-19.

The V call is TRBV14, the J call TRBJ1-1; the D is unclear. The germline V gene encodes CDR1 SGHDN and CDR2 FVKESK. V lost 2 bases and J lost 6, with 13 bases in between. CDR3 size: 14 residues. The CDR3 DNA reads as TGTGCCAGCAGCCAACTTTTGGTGGCCCCTGAAGCTTTCTTT. This translates into CASSQLLVAPEAFF.

The gene calls are TRBV7-2 and TRBJ1-5; D ambiguous. V lost 5 bases and J lost 2, with 13 bases in between. This CDR3 is built from 15 residues. Germline V CDR1 and CDR2: SGHTA, FQGNSA. CDR3: CASSLQDTGNQPQHF. In DNA, the CDR3 is TGTGCCAGCAGCCTTCAAGACACCGGCAATCAGCCCCAGCATTTT.

The rearrangement links TRBV7-9 to TRBJ1-2; D remains ambiguous. This CDR3 has 14 amino acids. V was shortened by 1 base and J by 6 bases, with 12 bases between the two germline ends. In germline, CDR1 is SEHNR, CDR2 FQNEAQ (reference sequence). CDR3 sequence: CASSLGRGTDGYTF. In DNA form, the CDR3 reads TGTGCCAGCAGCTTAGGCCGGGGAACGGATGGCTACACCTTC.

The chain is built from TRBV29-1 and TRBJ2-1; TRBD2 matches at 10 bases. This CDR3 spans 16 amino acids. The trim removed 3 bases at V and 4 bases at J, leaving 9 bases unmatched. Per the germline V gene, CDR1 is SQVTM and CDR2 is ANQGSEA. In DNA form, the CDR3 reads TGCAGCGTTGATTCTAGCGGGAGATTTCTTTACAATGAGCAGTTCTTC. Amino acids: CSVDSSGRFLYNEQFF.

The chain has TRBV27 and TRBJ1-5; 10 bases match TRBD1. CDR3 length: 14 residues. CDR1 is MNHEY, CDR2 SMNVEV, per germline (reference sequence). The V segment lost 6 bases and the J segment 6 bases; nucleotides outside the gene matches: 5. The CDR3 protein is CASSRDRGTQPQHF. The CDR3 coding sequence is TGTGCCAGCAGCCGGGACAGGGGAACTCAGCCCCAGCATTTT.

The V gene is TRBV7-3, the J gene TRBJ2-1; 8 nucleotides match TRBD2. This CDR3 contains 17 residues. Germline CDR1 and CDR2: SGHTA and FQGTGA. The trim removed 4 bases at V and 5 bases at J, leaving 13 bases unmatched. CDR3 bases: TGTGCCAGCAGCTCTTCCATTGGGATAGCGGGAAACAATGAGCAGTTCTTC. It specifies CASSSSIGIAGNNEQFF.

The rearrangement links TRBV27 to TRBJ2-1, with D perhaps TRBD2 (6 bases). Trimming stripped 5 bases from V and 6 bases from J, with 14 bases between. Per germline, CDR1 MNHEY and CDR2 SMNVEV (reference sequence). This CDR3 is 14 amino acids long. CDR3 DNA: TGTGCCAGCAGTGACCCTGGAGGGGCCAATGAGCAGTTCTTC. Encoded protein: CASSDPGGANEQFF.

This clone was seen once. The chain employs TRBV9 and TRBJ2-3; D unresolved. The CDR3 spans 14 residues. Germline V lookup: CDR1 SGDLS, CDR2 YYNGEE. V shed 0 bases and J shed 4 bases, with 9 bases lying between them. The CDR3 coding sequence is TGTGCCAGCAGCGTAGGCTCGGGTTCAGATACGCAGTATTTT. Residues: CASSVGSGSDTQYF.

V and J are TRBV29-1 and TRBJ1-5, with a possible D match to TRBD1 (6 bases). CDR3 length: 12 amino acids. V was shortened by 4 bases and J by 9 bases, with 13 bases between the two germline ends. The V gene's germline CDR1 is SQVTM and CDR2 ANQGSEA. DNA for the CDR3: TGCAGCGTTGCAGGGGCCGATCGGCCCCAGCATTTT. Translated, it gives CSVAGADRPQHF.

The CDR3 DNA follows: TGTGCCAGCAGCCCAACTGCAGGGGGCGCGAATGGCTACACCTTC. Amino acids: CASSPTAGGANGYTF. The chain is built from TRBV27 and TRBJ1-2; 8 bases align to TRBD1. CDR3 length equals 15 residues. Germline V gene sequence: CDR1 MNHEY, CDR2 SMNVEV (reference sequence). V was pared by 6 bases and J by 6 bases, with 12 bases of the junction left unmatched.

This clone was recorded a few times. The chain uses TRBV30 and TRBJ1-2, with a possible D match to TRBD1 (5 bases). Looked up from germline, CDR1 is GTSNPN and CDR2 is SVGIG (reference sequence). Trimming stripped 0 bases from V and 4 bases from J, with 15 bases between. The CDR3 totals 15 residues. CDR3 coding DNA: TGTGCCTGGAGTGTATCCCCACGGGGGATCTATGGCTACACCTTC. Its protein product is CAWSVSPRGIYGYTF. Together with reference TRBV30 and TRBJ1-2, the CDR3 gives the full variable domain: SQTIHQWPATLVQPVGSPLSLECTVEGTSNPNLYWYRQAAGRGLQLLFYSVGIGQISSEVPQNLSASRPQDRQFILSSKKLLLSDSGFYLCAWSVSPRGIYGYTFGSGTRLTVV.

The CDR3 loop reads CASSLNPPQETQYF. The CDR3 nucleotides are TGCGCCAGCAGCCTAAACCCCCCACAAGAGACCCAGTACTTC. The chain employs TRBV5-1 and TRBJ2-5; D unclear. The germline CDR1 and CDR2 sequences are SGHRS and YFSETQ. The ends were cut back, 4 bases at V and 2 bases at J, with 12 bases in the middle. The CDR3 length is 14 residues.

The rearrangement joins TRBV19 to TRBJ1-5; D ambiguous. Per the germline V gene, CDR1 is LNHDA and CDR2 is SQIVND (reference sequence). The V gene lost 10 bases and the J gene lost 3 bases, with 16 bases spanning the gap. This CDR3 region has 14 residues. The CDR3 DNA sequence: TGTGCCACCACAGCGGTGGCCCCCAATCAGCCCCAGCATTTT. This translates into CATTAVAPNQPQHF. Filled out from reference TRBV19 and TRBJ1-5, the complete variable domain reads DGGITQSPKYLFRKEGQNVTLSCEQNLNHDAMYWYRQDPGQGLRLIYYSQIVNDFQKGDIAEGYSVSREKKESFPLTVTSAQKNPTAFYLCATTAVAPNQPQHFGDGTRLSIL.

Only one count was recorded for this clone. The chain couples TRBV2 to TRBJ2-7, with 7 nucleotides matching TRBD1. The CDR3 contains 15 residues. After removal of 6 bases from V and 0 bases from J, the junction contained 8 bases not matched to a gene. Germline CDR1 is SNHLY and CDR2 is FYNNEI. CDR3 sequence reads: CASSKHRGSSYEQYF. The CDR3 DNA sequence: TGTGCCAGCAGCAAACACAGGGGAAGCTCCTACGAGCAGTACTTC. Drawing the rest from reference TRBV2 and TRBJ2-7, the complete variable domain is EPEVTQTPSHQVTQMGQEVILRCVPISNHLYFYWYRQILGQKVEFLVSFYNNEISEKSEIFDDQFSVERPDGSNFTLKIRSTKLEDSAMYFCASSKHRGSSYEQYFGPGTRLTVT.

The rearrangement joins TRBV29-1 to TRBJ1-2, with TRBD1 matching 7 bases. J gave up 8 bases and V 5 bases, and 8 bases lay outside the gene matches. Germline V gene sequence: CDR1 SQVTM, CDR2 ANQGSEA. The CDR3 loop spans 12 amino acids. CDR3 DNA sequence: TGCAGCGTTACCGACAGGGTGGAAGGCTACACCTTC. This encodes CSVTDRVEGYTF.

The V and J genes are TRBV5-3 and TRBJ2-5, with TRBD2 identical over 9 bases. TRBV5-3 is an ORF for which the function is uncertain. V lost 3 bases to trimming and J lost 5 bases; unmatched junction nucleotides: 11. The CDR3 contains 16 residues. The CDR3 DNA sequence: TGTGCCAGAAGCTCCTTTTTAGCGGGAGCGGTCGAGACCCAGTACTTC. Amino acids: CARSSFLAGAVETQYF.

The chain uses TRBV28 and TRBJ1-2; D may be TRBD1 (5 bases). Trimming removed 5 bases from V and 0 bases from J, with 19 bases in between. CDR1 MDHEN and CDR2 SYDVKM come from the germline V gene. The CDR3 sequence is 17 residues long. The CDR3 nucleotides are TGTGCCAGCAGTGTGGTGGGGGGTATCACTTCTAACTATGGCTACACCTTC. This sequence encodes CASSVVGGITSNYGYTF.

The chain has TRBV30 and TRBJ1-3; D ambiguous. CDR1 is GTSNPN and CDR2 is SVGIG in the germline V gene (reference sequence). The V gene lost 3 bases and the J gene lost 0 bases, with 12 bases spanning the gap. The CDR3 has 15 residues. DNA for the CDR3: TGTGCCTGGAGCGGACTCAGGTCCTCTGGAAACACCATATATTTT. This encodes CAWSGLRSSGNTIYF. The full variable domain, rest sourced from reference TRBV30 and TRBJ1-3, is SQTIHQWPATLVQPVGSPLSLECTVEGTSNPNLYWYRQAAGRGLQLLFYSVGIGQISSEVPQNLSASRPQDRQFILSSKKLLLSDSGFYLCAWSGLRSSGNTIYFGEGSWLTVV.

The genes are TRBV21-1 and TRBJ2-5; the table calls TRBD2, which could not be checked here. TRBV21-1 is marked as a pseudogene. The CDR3 spans 14 residues. In DNA, the CDR3 is TGTGCCAGCAGCAAAGAAACTAGCCAAGAGACCCAGTACTTC. Translating gives CASSKETSQETQYF.

This clone was found a few times. The V call is TRBV7-8, the J call TRBJ1-1; D call uncertain. V lost 5 bases, J lost 0 bases, and 7 bases lay in between. The CDR3 spans 13 residues. Germline CDR1 SGHVS, CDR2 FQNEAQ. CDR3 nucleotide sequence: TGTGCCAGCAGCGCGGAATTGAACACTGAAGCTTTCTTT. Its translation: CASSAELNTEAFF.

The genes are TRBV6-1 and TRBJ1-6, with D hard to call. The CDR3 is 14 residues long. Trimming removed 2 bases at V and 8 bases at J, with 10 bases between. CDR1 and CDR2 from the germline V gene are MNHNS and SASEGT. CDR3 nucleotide sequence: TGTGCCAGCAGTGAAAGTCGGTCGTATTCACCCCTCCACTTT. This codes for CASSESRSYSPLHF.

The J gene is TRBJ1-1, the V gene TRBV5-4, with a tentative D call TRBD1 (6 bases). The V end was cut by 4 bases, the J end by 7 bases, with 11 bases between. The V gene's germline CDR1 is SGHNT and CDR2 YYREEE (reference sequence). This CDR3 has 12 amino acids. CDR3 protein: CASSPLDSEAFF. CDR3 sequence (DNA): TGTGCCAGCAGCCCACTGGACAGTGAAGCTTTCTTT. The full variable domain, completed using reference TRBV5-4 and TRBJ1-1, is ETGVTQSPTHLIKTRGQQVTLRCSSQSGHNTVSWYQQALGQGPQFIFQYYREEENGRGNFPPRFSGLQFPNYSSELNVNALELDDSALYLCASSPLDSEAFFGQGTRLTVV.

The chain recombines TRBV28 with TRBJ2-1, with TRBD2 matching over 11 bases. CDR1 and CDR2 from the germline V gene are MDHEN and SYDVKM. The CDR3 totals 15 residues. After removal of 6 bases from V and 4 bases from J, the junction contained 5 bases not matched to a gene. The CDR3 DNA reads as TGTGCCAGCAGATCTAGCGGGAGGAAATACAATGAGCAGTTCTTC. Residues: CASRSSGRKYNEQFF.

This chain uses TRBV2 with TRBJ1-1; unclear D gene. The V end was cut by 11 bases, the J end by 0 bases, with 13 bases between. CDR1 SNHLY and CDR2 FYNNEI come from the germline V gene. The CDR3 extends over 13 amino acids. The CDR3 loop is CASRHGLNTEAFF. The CDR3 DNA reads as TGTGCCTCCAGACACGGATTGAACACTGAAGCTTTCTTT.

This clone appeared once. This sequence joins TRBV6-5 and TRBJ1-5; tentatively, D is TRBD1 (5 bases). In germline, CDR1 is MNHEY, CDR2 SVGAGI. The V gene lost 7 bases and the J gene lost 7 bases, with 20 bases spanning the gap. The CDR3 contains 15 residues. The CDR3 nucleotides are TGTGCCAGCACCAGGGAACGACCCCTATGGCAGCCCCAGCATTTT. Encoded protein: CASTRERPLWQPQHF.

The V call is TRBV30, the J call TRBJ1-4, with D maybe TRBD1 (6 bases). The CDR3 is 15 residues long. Germline V gene sequence: CDR1 GTSNPN, CDR2 SVGIG (reference sequence). Trimming shortened V by 3 bases and J by 2 bases, and 13 bases separated the two germline ends. CDR3 in amino acids: CAWSVGQNTNEKLFF. CDR3 DNA: TGTGCCTGGAGCGTCGGACAGAACACTAATGAAAAACTGTTTTTT.

Comment on this clone: Other nucleotide sequences in the sample specify the same CDR3. This rearrangement joins TRBV7-3 to TRBJ1-2; TRBD1 might be the D (6 bases). Trimming stripped 5 bases from V and 5 bases from J, with 12 bases between. This CDR3 spans 13 amino acids. Germline loops: CDR1 SGHTA, CDR2 FQGTGA. The CDR3 sequence: CASSLRGTYGYTF. Here the CDR3 DNA reads TGTGCCAGCAGCCTAAGAGGGACATATGGCTACACCTTC.

V gene TRBV19 combines with J gene TRBJ2-2, with TRBD1 matching 7 bases. The germline V gene has CDR1 LNHDA and CDR2 SQIVND (reference sequence). This CDR3 spans 15 amino acids. The V and J ends lost 7 bases and 0 bases, in that order; junction bases with no gene match: 5. CDR3 in DNA: TGTGCCAGTATTGGGACAGCAGCGAACACCGGGGAGCTGTTTTTT. Its translation: CASIGTAANTGELFF.

V is TRBV19 and J is TRBJ1-4; TRBD1 matches at 7 bases. V dropped 9 bases and J dropped 5; count of bases not matched to a gene: 15. CDR1 and CDR2 (germline): LNHDA, SQIVND (reference sequence). CDR3 length equals 16 residues. The CDR3 nucleotides are TGTGCCAGCGCCGTGGCAGGGGGATCTAAGAATGAAAAACTGTTTTTT. Encoded protein: CASAVAGGSKNEKLFF.

The chain couples TRBV29-1 to TRBJ1-1, with D unresolved. The V end lost 7 bases, the J end lost 1 base, and 10 bases lay between the germline ends. CDR3 size: 12 residues. Per germline, CDR1 SQVTM and CDR2 ANQGSEA. The CDR3 here is CSADSRNTEAFF. The CDR3 DNA follows: TGCAGCGCCGATAGTCGGAACACTGAAGCTTTCTTT.